This is a list of T cell receptor beta chains from one sample in a study of T cell changes during pregnancy in multiple sclerosis. Profiling relied on immunoSEQ multiplex PCR, and the TCRdb table lists in-frame clones only, not all of them. The table shows 55,000 to 80,000 clones, with roughly 92% occurring only once. Sequenced here: CD8+ T cells from peripheral blood mononuclear cells, sampled in the second trimester of pregnancy. Receptors originate from a female donor with multiple sclerosis, enrolled in a pregnancy study. CDR3s include the opening cysteine and the closing phenylalanine or tryptophan. D genes are given only for firm matches. Clone size is stated in some rows and not others, as once, few, many or a class when expanded.

. | TRBD2 | TRBJ2-1 | TRBV2 | CASSEGTSLFNEQFF | TGTGCCAGCAGTGAGGGGACTAGCCTCTTCAATGAGCAGTTCTTC
. | . | TRBJ1-1 | TRBV7-9 | CASSLGQDEAFF | TGTGCCAGCAGCTTAGGCCAGGATGAAGCTTTCTTT
. | . | TRBJ1-2 | TRBV6-5 | CASSYAGSDGYTF | TGTGCCAGCAGTTACGCAGGGTCTGATGGCTACACCTTC
. | . | TRBJ2-7 | TRBV14 | CASSQVGLGEQYF | TGTGCCAGCAGCCAAGTAGGACTGGGGGAGCAGTACTTC
once | . | TRBJ1-1 | TRBV28 | CASSLSGQAVNTEAFF | TGTGCCAGCAGTTTAAGCGGGCAGGCTGTGAACACTGAAGCTTTCTTT
. | . | TRBJ2-1 | TRBV4-2 | CAFRRPEGNEQFF | TGTGCCTTTAGGAGACCGGAGGGGAATGAGCAGTTCTTC
. | TRBD1 | TRBJ2-7 | TRBV6-5 | CASSFGQGARYEQYF | TGTGCCAGCAGCTTCGGACAGGGGGCTCGGTACGAGCAGTACTTC
. | TRBD2 | TRBJ2-3 | TRBV6-5 | CASNFLSGSRDTQYF | TGTGCCAGCAACTTCCTTAGCGGGAGCCGCGATACGCAGTATTTT
. | TRBD2 | TRBJ2-7 | TRBV27 | CASSFSGSYEQYF | TGTGCCAGCAGTTTTAGCGGGAGTTACGAGCAGTACTTC
. | . | TRBJ1-2 | TRBV15 | CATSVGGNYGHTF | TGTGCCACCAGCGTAGGGGGTAACTATGGCCACACCTTC
. | . | TRBJ2-7 | TRBV27 | CASGPGRTYEQYF | TGTGCCAGCGGGCCCGGCAGGACCTACGAGCAGTACTTC
. | TRBD2 | TRBJ2-3 | TRBV10-3 | CAISGPTSGRFTDTQYF | TGTGCCATCAGTGGGCCGACTAGCGGGAGGTTCACAGATACGCAGTATTTT
. | TRBD2 | TRBJ2-7 | TRBV29-1 | CSYREGGYEQYF | TGCAGCTATCGGGAGGGAGGGTACGAGCAGTACTTC
. | TRBD2 | TRBJ2-7 | TRBV2 | CASRAGGVTDYEQYF | TGTGCCAGCAGGGCCGGGGGGGTGACAGATTACGAGCAGTACTTC
. | TRBD1 | TRBJ2-2 | TRBV9 | CASSGGTGRTGELFF | TGTGCCAGCAGCGGCGGGACAGGGAGAACCGGGGAGCTGTTTTTT
few | . | TRBJ1-2 | TRBV27 | CASSSLGTYGYTF | TGTGCCAGCAGTTCTCTAGGTACCTATGGCTACACCTTC
. | . | TRBJ1-2 | TRBV18 | CASSGEGLDYGYTF | TGTGCCAGCTCCGGGGAGGGGCTGGACTATGGCTACACCTTC
once | . | TRBJ1-5 | TRBV27 | CASSLSSGRGNQPQHF | TGTGCCAGCAGTTTATCTTCGGGGAGGGGCAATCAGCCCCAGCATTTT
. | TRBD1 | TRBJ2-7 | TRBV5-1 | CASSRTGGREQYF | TGCGCCAGCAGCCGGACAGGGGGCCGGGAGCAGTACTTC
. | . | TRBJ1-2 | TRBV6-1 | CASSAEADSNYGYTF | TGTGCCAGCAGTGCGGAAGCGGACTCAAACTATGGCTACACCTTC
. | . | TRBJ1-2 | TRBV5-1 | CASSLAGAGSDGYTF | TGCGCCAGCAGCTTGGCCGGCGCGGGATCTGATGGCTACACCTTC
. | . | TRBJ1-2 | TRBV18 | CASSPVSGVYGYTF | TGTGCCAGCTCACCAGTCTCAGGGGTTTATGGCTACACCTTC
. | . | TRBJ1-1 | TRBV9 | CASSVNPGTEAFF | TGTGCCAGCAGCGTAAATCCGGGGACTGAAGCTTTCTTT
. | . | TRBJ2-7 | TRBV27 | CASSLSSDYEQYF | TGTGCCAGCAGTTTATCCTCAGACTACGAGCAGTACTTC
. | TRBD1 | TRBJ1-5 | TRBV6-1 | CASSERGTVYSNQPQHF | TGTGCCAGCAGTGAAAGAGGGACAGTCTATAGCAATCAGCCCCAGCATTTT
. | TRBD1 | TRBJ2-7 | TRBV5-5 | CASREWDSTYEQYF | TGTGCCAGCAGGGAATGGGACAGTACCTACGAGCAGTACTTC
. | TRBD1 | TRBJ1-2 | TRBV6-4 | CASSASLTGDYGYTF | TGTGCCAGCAGTGCGAGCCTGACAGGGGACTATGGCTACACCTTC
. | . | TRBJ1-5 | TRBV2 | CASSVGVNQPQHF | TGTGCCAGCAGTGTCGGAGTCAATCAGCCCCAGCATTTT
. | . | TRBJ2-5 | TRBV7-8 | CASSLDTGTGLETQYF | TGTGCCAGCAGCTTAGATACGGGTACGGGTCTCGAGACCCAGTACTTC
. | TRBD2 | TRBJ2-1 | TRBV7-3 | CASSSRSGSVNEQFF | TGTGCCAGCAGCTCCCGCAGCGGGAGTGTGAATGAGCAGTTCTTC
. | . | TRBJ2-2 | TRBV29-1 | CSARGEINTGELFF | TGCAGCGCCAGGGGGGAAATAAACACCGGGGAGCTGTTTTTT
. | . | TRBJ2-7 | TRBV28 | CASSPSGISYEQYF | TGTGCCAGCAGTCCATCAGGGATCTCCTACGAGCAGTACTTC
. | . | TRBJ1-2 | TRBV27 | CASSPATESYGYTF | TGTGCCAGCAGTCCAGCGACTGAATCCTATGGCTACACCTTC
. | TRBD2 | TRBJ2-7 | TRBV9 | CASSVGTSGYEQYF | TGTGCCAGCAGCGTAGGGACTAGCGGCTACGAGCAGTACTTC
. | . | TRBJ2-3 | TRBV30 | CAWSALAASTDTQYF | TGTGCCTGGAGTGCTTTAGCGGCGAGCACAGATACGCAGTATTTT
. | . | TRBJ2-2 | TRBV19 | CASSPPPDTGELFF | TGTGCCAGTAGTCCCCCCCCGGACACCGGGGAGCTGTTTTTT
. | TRBD1 | TRBJ2-7 | TRBV29-1 | CSVDSQDRGYEQYF | TGCAGCGTTGATTCCCAGGACAGGGGCTACGAGCAGTACTTC
. | TRBD1 | TRBJ1-3 | TRBV6-6 | CASVQGTGNTIYF | TGTGCCAGTGTACAGGGGACTGGAAACACCATATATTTT
. | . | TRBJ2-5 | TRBV27 | CASRPQGFQETQYF | TGTGCCAGCAGACCGCAGGGGTTCCAAGAGACCCAGTACTTC
. | . | TRBJ2-7 | TRBV7-8 | CASSLILDSPEQYF | TGTGCCAGCAGCTTAATACTGGACAGTCCCGAGCAGTACTTC
. | TRBD1 | TRBJ2-3 | TRBV7-2 | CASRTDRVDTQYF | TGTGCCAGCAGAACCGACAGGGTAGATACGCAGTATTTT
. | . | TRBJ1-2 | TRBV6-1 | CARVKYRGTNGYTF | TGTGCCAGAGTGAAGTACCGGGGGACCAACGGCTACACCTTC
. | TRBD1 | TRBJ2-7 | TRBV5-6 | CASSLGGQGFYEQYF | TGTGCCAGCAGCTTGGGAGGACAGGGGTTCTACGAGCAGTACTTC
once | . | TRBJ1-5 | TRBV30 | CAWSVRGAGAQPQHF | TGTGCCTGGAGTGTACGAGGCGCGGGGGCTCAGCCCCAGCATTTT
. | . | TRBJ1-2 | TRBV4-2 | CASSQDPNSGGYTF | TGTGCCAGCAGCCAAGATCCCAACAGTGGGGGCTACACCTTC
. | . | TRBJ2-7 | TRBV7-9 | CASSNNGVPDYEQYF | TGTGCCAGCAGCAACAACGGGGTACCCGACTACGAGCAGTACTTC
. | . | TRBJ2-7 | TRBV2 | CASSEELPYEQYF | TGTGCCAGCAGTGAAGAGCTACCCTACGAGCAGTACTTC
. | . | TRBJ1-1 | TRBV5-4 | CASSLVNSLMNTEAFF | TGTGCCAGCAGCTTGGTGAACAGTCTTATGAACACTGAAGCTTTCTTT
. | . | TRBJ1-1 | TRBV20-1 | CSARGYTEAFF | TGCAGTGCCAGGGGTTACACTGAAGCTTTCTTT
. | TRBD1 | TRBJ2-5 | TRBV27 | CASSSGGLSQETQYF | TGTGCCAGCAGTTCAGGGGGTCTGAGCCAAGAGACCCAGTACTTC
. | TRBD1 | TRBJ2-7 | TRBV2 | CASSDGTGGWSYEQYF | TGTGCCAGCAGTGACGGAACAGGGGGCTGGTCCTACGAGCAGTACTTC
. | . | TRBJ1-1 | TRBV6-6 | CASRQGVNTEAFF | TGTGCCAGCAGACAGGGAGTGAACACTGAAGCTTTCTTT
. | TRBD2 | TRBJ2-5 | TRBV6-6 | CASRAGTRETQYF | TGTGCCAGCAGAGCCGGGACTAGAGAGACCCAGTACTTC